The 26 T cell receptor beta chains in this list originate from one sample, sequenced in a study of low-dose radiotherapy and immunotherapy resistance in tumors. Time point specified: before trial treatment. Primers used for first-strand cDNA, a TRAV- and TRBV-specific set, covered both alpha and beta chains. TCR amplification ran roughly 20 PCR cycles using constant-region and V-primer adapter primers. Each CDR3 protein gets one entry after TCRdb re-called the reads with MiXCR. Here the sample spans 65,000 to 95,000 distinct CDR3 sequences, 15% to 20% being singletons. Sequenced material: PBMCs, taken before treatment. These receptors were collected from a male donor with prostate cancer.

This clonotype was recorded many times. The chain has TRBV5-1 and TRBJ2-5, with D perhaps matching TRBD1 (6 bases). Trimming removed 0 bases from V and 4 bases from J, with 16 bases in between. The CDR3 sequence is 16 residues long. Germline assignment: CDR1 SGHRS and CDR2 YFSETQ. The CDR3 DNA reads as TGCGCCAGCAGCTTGGATGGCAGGGGTGGACTAGAGACCCAGTACTTC. It yields the protein CASSLDGRGGLETQYF.

This clonotype was seen many times. The chain has TRBV12-3 or TRBV12-4 and TRBJ2-5, with TRBD1 matching over 7 bases. V lost 6 bases to trimming and J lost 3 bases; unmatched junction nucleotides: 4. There are 13 residues in the CDR3. CDR3 coding DNA: TGTGCCAGCAGGCCTACAGGGGAAGAGACCCAGTACTTC. Protein: CASRPTGEETQYF.

This clonotype has ten or more counts. The chain has TRBV30 and TRBJ2-7, with D unresolved. Trimming left V 1 base short and J 0 bases short, with 10 bases between. The V gene's germline CDR1 is GTSNPN and CDR2 SVGIG (reference sequence). The CDR3 has 14 residues. CDR3 amino acids: CAWSGGEASYEQYF. The CDR3 coding sequence is TGTGCCTGGAGTGGTGGTGAAGCCTCCTACGAGCAGTACTTC.

Many counts were recorded for this clonotype. In DNA form, the CDR3 reads TGTGCCAGCAGTTCCCACTCTCGACAGCCCGGCGCACGAAACTATGGCTACACCTTC. It yields the protein CASSSHSRQPGARNYGYTF. V gene TRBV27 combines with J gene TRBJ1-2; weak D call: TRBD1 (5 bases). CDR3 length: 19 residues. Per the germline V gene, CDR1 is MNHEY and CDR2 is SMNVEV (reference sequence). The V and J ends lost 4 bases and 2 bases respectively, with 26 bases between them.

This clonotype was detected many times. The chain recombines TRBV5-4 with TRBJ1-5; D is unclear. Deletions cut 0 bases from V and 9 bases from J, with 10 bases between. The V gene's germline CDR1 is SGHNT and CDR2 YYREEE (reference sequence). The CDR3 consists of 13 residues. The CDR3 sequence is CASSLGEGGPQHF. The CDR3 nucleotides read TGTGCCAGCAGCTTGGGTGAAGGAGGGCCCCAGCATTTT. The complete variable domain, with remaining parts taken from reference TRBV5-4 and TRBJ1-5, reads ETGVTQSPTHLIKTRGQQVTLRCSSQSGHNTVSWYQQALGQGPQFIFQYYREEENGRGNFPPRFSGLQFPNYSSELNVNALELDDSALYLCASSLGEGGPQHFGDGTRLSIL.

This clonotype was observed at least ten times. The V gene is TRBV20-1, the J gene TRBJ2-4; 7 bases align to TRBD2. The V segment lost 5 bases and the J segment 8 bases; nucleotides outside the gene matches: 6. The CDR3 has 12 residues. Germline CDR1 DFQATT, CDR2 SNEGSKA (reference sequence). The CDR3 DNA follows: TGCAGTGCTGGTCAGGGAGGGGACATTCAGTACTTC. Protein: CSAGQGGDIQYF.

This clonotype was recorded at least ten times. The chain combines TRBV29-1 with TRBJ1-6; 7 bases are shared with TRBD1. Unmatched junction bases numbered 11, after V lost 8 bases and J lost 7 bases. The CDR3 contains 14 residues. Germline V gene data show CDR1 as SQVTM and CDR2 as ANQGSEA. DNA of the CDR3: TGCAGCATATCATATGGGACAGAGAATTCACCCCTCCACTTT. It codes for CSISYGTENSPLHF.

There are many counts of this clonotype. V is TRBV28 and J is TRBJ2-7, with a weak D call TRBD2 (6 bases). V lost 1 base to trimming and J lost 0 bases, with 16 bases between them. This CDR3 comprises 17 residues. From germline, CDR1 is MDHEN and CDR2 SYDVKM. This chain's CDR3 is CASSLSGGSVYSYEQYF. CDR3 DNA sequence: TGTGCCAGCAGTTTATCTGGAGGGTCGGTGTACTCCTACGAGCAGTACTTC. The full variable domain, its missing parts supplied by reference TRBV28 and TRBJ2-7, is DVKVTQSSRYLVKRTGEKVFLECVQDMDHENMFWYRQDPGLGLRLIYFSYDVKMKEKGDIPEGYSVSREKKERFSLILESASTNQTSMYLCASSLSGGSVYSYEQYFGPGTRLTVT.

There are many counts of this clonotype. The rearrangement links TRBV6-2 or TRBV6-3 to TRBJ1-6; 7 nucleotides align to TRBD1. The J segment lost 7 bases and the V segment lost 10 bases, leaving 7 bases of the junction unmatched. This CDR3 comprises 13 residues. CDR1 and CDR2 from the germline V gene are MNHEY and SVGEGT. The CDR3: CATSDRENSPLHF. The CDR3 DNA reads as TGTGCCACCTCCGACAGGGAAAATTCACCCCTCCACTTT.

This clonotype was seen only once. The chain uses TRBV19 and TRBJ1-2, with a tentative D call TRBD1 (6 bases). Trimming took off 6 bases at V and 9 bases at J, with 17 bases between the two ends. CDR1 is LNHDA, CDR2 SQIVND, per germline (reference sequence). The CDR3 is 13 amino acids. As DNA, the CDR3 is TGTGCCAGTAGAATACAACAGGGCGACAGCTACACCTTC. Protein product: CASRIQQGDSYTF. Looking up the rest from reference TRBV19 and TRBJ1-2 gives the full variable domain: DGGITQSPKYLFRKEGQNVTLSCEQNLNHDAMYWYRQDPGQGLRLIYYSQIVNDFQKGDIAEGYSVSREKKESFPLTVTSAQKNPTAFYLCASRIQQGDSYTFGSGTRLTVV.

To note about this clonotype: A far larger clone is one base from this, pointing to a likely read error. The CDR3 DNA reads TGTGCCAGCAGCGGGAGCGGGGGAAGCACAAATACGCAGTATTTT. This sequence encodes CASSGSGGSTNTQYF. The chain links TRBV7-9 to TRBJ2-3; TRBD2 agrees at 8 bases. This CDR3 has 15 amino acids. Per the germline V gene, CDR1 is SEHNR and CDR2 is FQNEAQ (reference sequence).

This clonotype was picked up many times. J is TRBJ2-1 and V is TRBV5-1, with 12 bases aligning to TRBD2. The CDR3 runs to 17 residues. Germline CDR1 reads SGHRS; CDR2 reads YFSETQ. The V segment lost 4 bases and the J segment 6 bases; nucleotides outside the gene matches: 11. The CDR3 here is CASSPSGTSGWGNEQFF. DNA for the CDR3: TGCGCCAGCAGCCCGTCCGGGACTAGCGGGTGGGGCAATGAGCAGTTCTTC.

This sequence joins TRBV11-2 and TRBJ2-1, with TRBD2 matching over 11 bases. Unmatched junction bases numbered 2, after V lost 8 bases and J lost 2 bases. CDR3 length: 14 amino acids. CDR1 is SGHAT and CDR2 is FQNNGV in the germline V gene. The CDR3 sequence: CASVLAGAYNEQFF. CDR3 coding DNA: TGTGCCAGCGTACTAGCGGGGGCCTACAATGAGCAGTTCTTC.

In this sample, this clonotype turned up many times. The V and J genes are TRBV24-1 and TRBJ1-5; the D is unclear. Trimming removed 4 bases from V and 5 bases from J, with 11 bases in between. CDR3 size: 14 residues. Germline assignment: CDR1 KGHDR and CDR2 SFDVKD. The CDR3 protein is CATSESGRYQPQHF. The CDR3 DNA is TGTGCCACCAGTGAATCCGGCAGATATCAGCCCCAGCATTTT.

This clonotype turned up a few times. The chain joins TRBV30 to TRBJ1-1; D remains unclear. Deletions cut 0 bases from V and 0 bases from J, with 8 bases between. Looked up from germline, CDR1 is GTSNPN and CDR2 is SVGIG (reference sequence). The CDR3 runs 14 residues. This CDR3 is CAWSVLRVNTEAFF. CDR3 DNA: TGTGCCTGGAGTGTACTTAGGGTGAACACTGAAGCTTTCTTT. The full variable domain, completed using reference TRBV30 and TRBJ1-1, is SQTIHQWPATLVQPVGSPLSLECTVEGTSNPNLYWYRQAAGRGLQLLFYSVGIGQISSEVPQNLSASRPQDRQFILSSKKLLLSDSGFYLCAWSVLRVNTEAFFGQGTRLTVV.

There are many counts of this clonotype. J is TRBJ2-2 and V is TRBV19; 7 positions match TRBD2. The germline CDR1 and CDR2 sequences are LNHDA and SQIVND (reference sequence). The J segment lost 3 bases and the V segment lost 3 bases, leaving 7 bases of the junction unmatched. The CDR3 is 16 residues long. CDR3 sequence reads: CASSIRPSGDTGELFF. The CDR3, as DNA: TGTGCCAGTAGTATTAGGCCTAGCGGAGACACCGGGGAGCTGTTTTTT. Full variable domain (missing parts from reference TRBV19 and TRBJ2-2): DGGITQSPKYLFRKEGQNVTLSCEQNLNHDAMYWYRQDPGQGLRLIYYSQIVNDFQKGDIAEGYSVSREKKESFPLTVTSAQKNPTAFYLCASSIRPSGDTGELFFGEGSRLTVL.

This clonotype was detected ten times or more. The chain couples TRBV7-3 to TRBJ2-1, with D maybe TRBD2 (6 bases). Germline lookup yields CDR1 SGHTA and CDR2 FQGTGA. The CDR3 sequence is 14 residues long. The V end was cut by 5 bases, the J end by 10 bases, with 18 bases between. CDR3 bases: TGTGCCAGCAGCGGAGGGACTCTCCGGAGAGAGCAGTTCTTC. Residues: CASSGGTLRREQFF.

The chain joins TRBV5-1 to TRBJ1-4; 7 positions match TRBD1. This CDR3 spans 14 amino acids. Per the germline V gene, CDR1 is SGHRS and CDR2 is YFSETQ. V lost 4 bases and J lost 8; bases outside the gene matches: 8. The CDR3 loop is CASSLDRVGEKLFF. The CDR3 DNA follows: TGCGCCAGCAGCCTCGACAGGGTCGGCGAAAAACTGTTTTTT.

This clonotype was seen at least ten times. The chain combines TRBV9 with TRBJ2-2, with unresolved D. The ends were cut back, 6 bases at V and 1 base at J, with 7 bases in the middle. This CDR3 has 13 amino acids. Germline loops: CDR1 SGDLS, CDR2 YYNGEE. The chain's CDR3 is CASTEGNTGELFF. The DNA for the CDR3 is TGTGCCAGCACTGAAGGGAACACCGGGGAGCTGTTTTTT. The variable domain in full, completed from reference TRBV9 and TRBJ2-2, reads DSGVTQTPKHLITATGQRVTLRCSPRSGDLSVYWYQQSLDQGLQFLIQYYNGEERAKGNILERFSAQQFPDLHSELNLSSLELGDSALYFCASTEGNTGELFFGEGSRLTVL.

This clonotype was seen at least ten times. The chain is built from TRBV20-1 and TRBJ2-7; D call uncertain. With 1 base removed from V and 7 bases from J, the gap between germline ends came to 11 bases. Per germline, CDR1 DFQATT and CDR2 SNEGSKA (reference sequence). This CDR3 is built from 12 residues. In nucleotides, the CDR3 is TGCAGTGCTAGAGTCGGTCCCGGGGAGCAGTACTTC. Protein product: CSARVGPGEQYF.

The chain employs TRBV3-1 and TRBJ2-1; D uncertain. The CDR3 is 11 residues long. V lost 1 base and J lost 8, with 3 bases in between. Germline assignment: CDR1 LGHDT and CDR2 YNNKEL (reference sequence). CDR3 protein: CASSQVHEQFF. The CDR3 DNA follows: TGTGCCAGCAGCCAAGTCCATGAGCAGTTCTTC.

This clonotype was seen many times. The chain recombines TRBV9 with TRBJ2-1; 12 bases match TRBD2. The CDR3 is 17 residues long. In germline, CDR1 is SGDLS, CDR2 YYNGEE. V shed 0 bases and J 4 bases; nucleotides not matched to a gene: 5. The CDR3 sequence: CASSVGVLAGGYNEQFF. The CDR3 nucleotides read TGTGCCAGCAGCGTAGGGGTACTAGCGGGAGGTTACAATGAGCAGTTCTTC.

In this sample, this clonotype turned up many times. The chain links TRBV14 to TRBJ2-3; D might be TRBD2 (6 bases). Germline V CDR1 and CDR2: SGHDN, FVKESK. The ends were cut back, 1 base at V and 1 base at J, with 12 bases in the middle. This CDR3 has 16 amino acids. This chain's CDR3 is CASSQVTGSRTDTQYF. CDR3 in DNA: TGTGCCAGCAGCCAAGTCACCGGGAGTCGCACAGATACGCAGTATTTT.

There are many counts of this clonotype. V is TRBV3-1 and J is TRBJ2-1; 10 positions agree with TRBD1. This CDR3 contains 21 residues. The V gene's germline CDR1 is LGHDT and CDR2 YNNKEL (reference sequence). V gave up 0 bases and J gave up 1 base; unmatched junction bases: 15. The CDR3 nucleotides read TGTGCCAGCAGCCAAGATTTTTCGGGACAGGGGCACACAAGATCCTACAATGAGCAGTTCTTC. As protein: CASSQDFSGQGHTRSYNEQFF.

The chain has TRBV28 and TRBJ2-1; maybe TRBD1 (6 bases). Germline V gives CDR1 MDHEN, CDR2 SYDVKM. The CDR3 extends over 16 amino acids. The germline V and J ends were trimmed by 7 bases and 3 bases, with 19 bases remaining between them. The CDR3: CASKGLKTGLYNEQFF. CDR3 coding DNA: TGTGCCAGCAAGGGGTTAAAAACAGGGCTCTACAATGAGCAGTTCTTC.

This clonotype was counted between two and nine times. Being one base from a much bigger clone, this may be a read error. V usage is TRBV29-1 and J usage is TRBJ1-4; no reliable D call. The CDR3 is 12 amino acids. V was clipped by 4 bases and J by 7 bases, with 10 bases between them. Looked up from germline, CDR1 is SQVTM and CDR2 is ANQGSEA. The CDR3 sequence: CSVGRRGEKLFF. In nucleotides, the CDR3 is TGCAGCGTTGGAAGACGGGGTGAAAAACTGTTTTTT.